Listed here are 28 T cell receptor beta chains from one sample, sequenced in a study of cytomegalovirus exposure and HLA in healthy donors. Primers included in the PCR were 60 Vbeta and 13 Jbeta primers. Sequenced by immunoSEQ multiplex PCR; TCRdb stores in-frame clones only, minus some. The top ten hold about 3.5% of the sample, which has roughly 190,000 clones, about 80% seen once. Sequenced input: PBMCs. All receptors derive from a man in his forties in good health and CMV-seropositive.

V usage is TRBV7-3 and J usage is TRBJ2-1, with D perhaps TRBD1 (6 bases). The germline V and J ends were trimmed by 3 bases and 9 bases, with 12 bases remaining between them. There are 13 residues in the CDR3. The V gene's germline CDR1 is SGHTA and CDR2 FQGTGA. CDR3 bases: TGTGCCAGCAGCTTCCCAGGGGCGGGTGAGCAGTTCTTC. Translated: CASSFPGAGEQFF.

The J gene is TRBJ2-7, the V gene TRBV7-9; 12 bases match TRBD2. V lost 5 bases, J lost 3 bases, and 2 bases stayed unmatched. The CDR3 loop spans 14 amino acids. Germline CDR1 and CDR2: SEHNR and FQNEAQ (reference sequence). The CDR3, as DNA: TGTGCCAGCAGCGGGACTAGCGGGCACTACGAGCAGTACTTC. Protein product: CASSGTSGHYEQYF.

There are a few counts of this clone. This chain joins TRBV7-3 and TRBJ2-7; 9 nucleotides match TRBD1. CDR1 SGHTA and CDR2 FQGTGA come from the germline V gene. The junction had 3 bases not matched to a gene; V was cut back by 5 bases and J by 1 base. There are 14 residues in the CDR3. The CDR3, as DNA: TGTGCCAGCAGCAAAGGACAGGGGTCCTACGAGCAGTACTTC. Its protein product is CASSKGQGSYEQYF.

This chain uses TRBV5-1 with TRBJ2-1, with 9 bases matching TRBD2. The CDR3 runs 15 residues. Germline CDR1 is SGHRS and CDR2 is YFSETQ. V was clipped by 4 bases and J by 3 bases; unmatched bases: 5. CDR3 sequence (DNA): TGCGCCAGCAGCCGTAGCGGGGGAATCTACAATGAGCAGTTCTTC. This translates into CASSRSGGIYNEQFF. The whole variable domain, filled in from reference TRBV5-1 and TRBJ2-1, reads KAGVTQTPRYLIKTRGQQVTLSCSPISGHRSVSWYQQTPGQGLQFLFEYFSETQRNKGNFPGRFSGRQFSNSRSEMNVSTLELGDSALYLCASSRSGGIYNEQFFGPGTRLTVL.

The chain uses TRBV28 and TRBJ1-5; 9 positions match TRBD1. Per the germline V gene, CDR1 is MDHEN and CDR2 is SYDVKM. J gave up 6 bases and V 6 bases, and 15 bases lay outside the gene matches. This CDR3 region has 17 residues. The CDR3 nucleotides read TGTGCCAGCAGCCGGAGGGCACAGGGGGCCCGAGCTCAGCCCCAGCATTTT. Encoded protein: CASSRRAQGARAQPQHF.

V usage is TRBV10-3 and J usage is TRBJ2-5; D is ambiguous. CDR1 is ENHRY and CDR2 is SYGVKD in the germline V gene. The CDR3 is 13 amino acids. V lost 4 bases and J lost 5, with 11 bases in between. CDR3 nucleotides: TGTGCCATCAGTGGTAAACGCGAGGAGACCCAGTACTTC. Translation: CAISGKREETQYF.

The V gene is TRBV19, the J gene TRBJ1-1; tentatively, D is TRBD1 (6 bases). Germline lookup yields CDR1 LNHDA and CDR2 SQIVND (reference sequence). V was pared by 7 bases and J by 1 base, with 13 bases between. This CDR3 comprises 14 residues. CDR3 coding DNA: TGTGCCAGTAACCCGACAGGCTGGAACACTGAAGCTTTCTTT. This encodes CASNPTGWNTEAFF.

The CDR3 sequence is CASSSGTGNGYEQYF. The CDR3, as DNA: TGTGCCAGCAGCTCGGGGACAGGGAATGGCTACGAGCAGTACTTC. This chain links TRBV7-2 with TRBJ2-7, with 9 bases lining up with TRBD1. The CDR3 runs 15 residues. CDR1 and CDR2 from the germline V gene are SGHTA and FQGNSA. After removal of 4 bases from V and 3 bases from J, the junction contained 7 bases not matched to a gene.

The chain is built from TRBV5-6 and TRBJ2-1; D gene ambiguous. V was clipped by 4 bases and J by 6 bases, with 17 bases between them. Germline V gives CDR1 SGHDT, CDR2 YYEEEE. The CDR3 runs to 15 residues. CDR3 protein: CASSKDGAGFNEQFF. The CDR3 DNA sequence: TGTGCCAGCAGCAAAGACGGAGCCGGATTCAATGAGCAGTTCTTC. Variable domain in full (rest from reference TRBV5-6 and TRBJ2-1): DAGVTQSPTHLIKTRGQQVTLRCSPKSGHDTVSWYQQALGQGPQFIFQYYEEEERQRGNFPDRFSGHQFPNYSSELNVNALLLGDSALYLCASSKDGAGFNEQFFGPGTRLTVL.

The J gene is TRBJ2-1, the V gene TRBV27; weak D call: TRBD2 (5 bases). Trimming pared 2 bases from V and 0 bases from J, leaving 8 bases between. Germline V gene sequence: CDR1 MNHEY, CDR2 SMNVEV (reference sequence). The CDR3 has 15 residues. The CDR3 region has the DNA TGTGCCAGCAGTTTACGAGGGAGCTCCTACAATGAGCAGTTCTTC. Its translation: CASSLRGSSYNEQFF.

This clone came up once. The V call is TRBV4-3, the J call TRBJ2-1; 7 bases line up with TRBD2. The CDR3 runs 17 residues. V trimming: 1 base; J trimming: 3 bases; junction bases outside the gene matches: 9. CDR1 is LGHNA and CDR2 is YSLEER in the germline V gene. The CDR3 spells CASSQVYETSSYNEQFF. As DNA, the CDR3 is TGCGCCAGCAGCCAAGTTTACGAGACTAGCAGCTACAATGAGCAGTTCTTC.

The chain carries TRBV19 and TRBJ1-4, with D uncertain. V lost 5 bases to trimming and J lost 6 bases, with 10 bases between them. The CDR3 has 13 residues. Germline V lookup: CDR1 LNHDA, CDR2 SQIVND (reference sequence). CDR3 amino acids: CASSSGEDEKLFF. DNA of the CDR3: TGTGCCAGTAGTTCTGGGGAGGATGAAAAACTGTTTTTT.

The V call is TRBV2, the J call TRBJ1-2; D is possibly TRBD1 (6 bases). Germline V gene lookup returns CDR1 SNHLY and CDR2 FYNNEI. Deletions cut 6 bases from V and 3 bases from J, with 14 bases between. This CDR3 is built from 14 residues. The CDR3, as DNA: TGTGCCAGCAGGATGCGGGGGGGCGACTATGGCTACACCTTC. It codes for CASRMRGGDYGYTF.

The V and J genes are TRBV5-6 and TRBJ2-1; D remains ambiguous. Germline CDR1 and CDR2: SGHDT and YYEEEE. The CDR3 consists of 15 residues. Trimming pared 3 bases from V and 0 bases from J, leaving 10 bases between. The CDR3 DNA sequence: TGTGCCAGCAGCTCCGACAATCACTCCTACAATGAGCAGTTCTTC. It specifies CASSSDNHSYNEQFF.

The CDR3 nucleotides read TGTGCCAGCAGCTCAGCGGGGCAAGAGACCCAGTACTTC. It is translated as CASSSAGQETQYF. The gene calls are TRBV6-5 and TRBJ2-5, with TRBD2 matching 7 bases. Germline V gives CDR1 MNHEY, CDR2 SVGAGI. The CDR3 is 13 residues long. Trimming removed 6 bases from V and 2 bases from J; junction bases left unmatched: 3.

This chain joins TRBV4-1 and TRBJ2-7; the match to TRBD2 covers 14 bases. Losses at the gene ends were 0 bases for V and 2 bases for J; bases not matched to a gene: 9. This CDR3 region has 19 residues. The V gene's germline CDR1 is MGHRA and CDR2 YSYEKL. The CDR3: CASSQDSGLAGATAYEQYF. The CDR3 DNA sequence: TGCGCCAGCAGCCAAGATTCGGGACTAGCGGGAGCAACGGCCTACGAGCAGTACTTC.

In its sample, this clone was seen once. The chain carries TRBV14 and TRBJ2-1; D unresolved. Trimming left V 1 base short and J 6 bases short, with 13 bases between. Germline-derived CDR1 and CDR2 are SGHDN and FVKESK. The CDR3 length is 15 residues. The CDR3: CASSQAKLTVNEQFF. DNA for the CDR3: TGTGCCAGCAGCCAAGCCAAACTCACCGTCAATGAGCAGTTCTTC.

In this sample, this clone turned up once. The V call is TRBV2, the J call TRBJ1-2; 10 bases agree with TRBD1. V dropped 7 bases and J dropped 1; count of bases not matched to a gene: 6. Looked up from germline, CDR1 is SNHLY and CDR2 is FYNNEI. The CDR3 is 15 residues long. This chain's CDR3 is CASNARDRGNYGYTF. In DNA, the CDR3 is TGTGCCAGCAATGCTCGGGACAGGGGTAACTATGGCTACACCTTC.

The chain joins TRBV7-6 to TRBJ2-3, with D possibly matching TRBD2 (6 bases). V dropped 3 bases and J dropped 4 bases, with 17 bases sitting between them. This CDR3 region has 16 residues. The germline CDR1 and CDR2 sequences are SGHVS and FNYEAQ. CDR3 in DNA: TGTGCCAGCAGCTTTCTAGCGCCCCCACCCCCAGATACGCAGTATTTT. Translated, it gives CASSFLAPPPPDTQYF.

The chain joins TRBV6-6 to TRBJ1-5, with 8 bases identical to TRBD1. Germline V gene lookup returns CDR1 MNHNY and CDR2 SVGAGI (reference sequence). V gave up 6 bases and J gave up 7 bases; unmatched junction bases: 11. CDR3 length equals 15 residues. The CDR3 sequence: CASSRDLQGDQPQHF. CDR3 bases: TGTGCCAGCAGCCGCGACCTACAGGGGGACCAGCCCCAGCATTTT.

This chain uses TRBV27 with TRBJ2-5; 10 bases are a match to TRBD1. The CDR3 has 15 residues. V was pared by 5 bases and J by 8 bases, with 11 bases of the junction left unmatched. Per the germline V gene, CDR1 is MNHEY and CDR2 is SMNVEV (reference sequence). In DNA, the CDR3 is TGTGCCAGCAGTCAACAGCCCGGGACAGGGGCCACCCAGTACTTC. It codes for CASSQQPGTGATQYF.

The J gene is TRBJ2-5, the V gene TRBV11-3; 7 nucleotides line up with TRBD2. The CDR3 has 13 residues. CDR1 and CDR2 (germline): SGHNT, YENEEA. With V trimmed by 4 bases and J by 5 bases, 4 bases remained unmatched. Here the CDR3 reads CASSSAGSETQYF. CDR3 sequence (DNA): TGTGCCAGCAGCTCAGCGGGAAGTGAGACCCAGTACTTC.

CDR3 nucleotide sequence: TGTGCCAGCAGTTTTCCAGGGGGCTACGAGCAGTACTTC. This gives the protein CASSFPGGYEQYF. The V call is TRBV6-5, the J call TRBJ2-7; 7 bases are shared with TRBD1. Trimming cost V 4 bases and J 3 bases; bases outside gene matches: 3. The CDR3 length is 13 residues. Germline loops: CDR1 MNHEY, CDR2 SVGAGI.

This clone appeared a few times. The rearrangement joins TRBV11-1 to TRBJ2-7; no firm D call. The CDR3 runs 13 residues. Trimming took off 5 bases at V and 2 bases at J, with 10 bases between the two ends. The germline V gene has CDR1 SGHAT and CDR2 FQDESV (reference sequence). CDR3 amino acids: CASSPSGPYEQYF. CDR3 in DNA: TGTGCCAGCAGCCCGAGTGGGCCCTACGAGCAGTACTTC.

The gene calls are TRBV7-2 and TRBJ1-2; unclear D gene. CDR1 and CDR2 (germline): SGHTA, FQGNSA. CDR3 length: 13 amino acids. Between the trimmed V and J ends, which lost 7 bases and 4 bases, there was a span of 13 bases. The CDR3 DNA is TGTGCCAGCACCCTCGGGGTGGCCTATGGCTACACCTTC. It codes for CASTLGVAYGYTF. Together with reference TRBV7-2 and TRBJ1-2, the CDR3 gives the full variable domain: GAGVSQSPSNKVTEKGKDVELRCDPISGHTALYWYRQSLGQGLEFLIYFQGNSAPDKSGLPSDRFSAERTGGSVSTLTIQRTQQEDSAVYLCASTLGVAYGYTFGSGTRLTVV.

The V gene is TRBV28, the J gene TRBJ2-6, with D tentatively TRBD1 (5 bases). V was pared by 6 bases and J by 0 bases, with 9 bases between. The germline CDR1 and CDR2 sequences are MDHEN and SYDVKM. CDR3 length: 15 amino acids. DNA of the CDR3: TGTGCCAGCAGACAGGACGGCTCTGGGGCCAACGTCCTGACTTTC. Translating gives CASRQDGSGANVLTF. The variable domain in full, with the rest retrieved from reference TRBV28 and TRBJ2-6, is DVKVTQSSRYLVKRTGEKVFLECVQDMDHENMFWYRQDPGLGLRLIYFSYDVKMKEKGDIPEGYSVSREKKERFSLILESASTNQTSMYLCASRQDGSGANVLTFGAGSRLTVL.

The chain uses TRBV7-2 and TRBJ2-3, with 8 positions matching TRBD2. Germline V gene lookup returns CDR1 SGHTA and CDR2 FQGNSA. The CDR3 covers 14 residues. Germline trimming cut 7 bases from V and 0 bases from J; bases unmatched to any gene: 3. The CDR3 sequence is CASKAGASTDTQYF. The CDR3 DNA sequence: TGTGCCAGCAAAGCGGGGGCTAGCACAGATACGCAGTATTTT.

This chain connects TRBV5-1 to TRBJ2-1; 7 bases are shared with TRBD2. V lost 4 bases, J lost 0 bases, and 4 bases stayed unmatched. CDR1 is SGHRS, CDR2 YFSETQ, per germline. This CDR3 contains 15 residues. Here the CDR3 DNA reads TGCGCCAGCAGCCGGGAGGAAAGCTCCTACAATGAGCAGTTCTTC. Amino acids: CASSREESSYNEQFF.